One T cell receptor beta chain is described in this entry. What it binds is not known. This sample was taken from a study of cytomegalovirus exposure and HLA in healthy donors. Study-level findings and limits: When analyzed later, a missense DCLRE1C variant was found to be linked to TCR beta V- and J-gene trimming.

Germline CDR1 and CDR2: SGDLS and YYNGEE. Trimming removed 3 bases from V and 9 bases from J; junction bases left unmatched: 7. CDR3 length: 15 residues. 13 Jbeta primers and 60 Vbeta primers were used for the PCR. Profiled with immunoSEQ multiplex PCR; TCRdb holds only in-frame clones, not every one. This table has 110,000 to 150,000 clones, 70% appearing once. The V call is TRBV9, the J call TRBJ2-1; 12 bases are a match to TRBD2. The source material was PBMCs. This TCR was sampled from a woman aged 55-69 years in good health and CMV-seropositive. This chain's CDR3 is CASSASGRAFGEQFF. In DNA form, the CDR3 reads TGTGCCAGCAGCGCTAGCGGGAGGGCCTTCGGTGAGCAGTTCTTC.